What follows are 28 T cell receptor beta chains derived from one specimen sequenced in a study of blood T cell repertoires in COVID-19. The table came from immunoSEQ multiplex PCR; TCRdb's copy has only in-frame clones and leaves some out. The sample includes around 430,000 clones, 70% to 90% of them seen just once. The material sequenced was peripheral blood. The receptors were gathered from a woman in her 50s with COVID-19, enrolled during active disease.

The chain joins TRBV11-2 to TRBJ1-5; D may be TRBD1 (6 bases). CDR3 size: 16 residues. V dropped 5 bases and J dropped 5 bases, with 19 bases sitting between them. CDR1 and CDR2 (germline): SGHAT, FQNNGV. The CDR3 bases are TGTGCCAGCAGCCCGAGGCCAGGGGCTCAGGATCAGCCCCAGCATTTT. It specifies CASSPRPGAQDQPQHF. The full variable domain, rest sourced from reference TRBV11-2 and TRBJ1-5, is EAGVAQSPRYKIIEKRQSVAFWCNPISGHATLYWYQQILGQGPKLLIQFQNNGVVDDSQLPKDRFSAERLKGVDSTLKIQPAKLEDSAVYLCASSPRPGAQDQPQHFGDGTRLSIL.

The chain links TRBV30 to TRBJ1-2, with D possibly being TRBD1 (6 bases). Per the germline V gene, CDR1 is GTSNPN and CDR2 is SVGIG (reference sequence). Trimming shortened V by 0 bases and J by 4 bases, and 15 bases separated the two germline ends. The CDR3 extends over 15 amino acids. CDR3 coding DNA: TGTGCCTGGAGTGTAGACGGCAGGGGCGCCTATGGCTACACCTTC. Translation gives CAWSVDGRGAYGYTF. Full variable domain (outside the CDR3, taken from reference TRBV30 and TRBJ1-2): SQTIHQWPATLVQPVGSPLSLECTVEGTSNPNLYWYRQAAGRGLQLLFYSVGIGQISSEVPQNLSASRPQDRQFILSSKKLLLSDSGFYLCAWSVDGRGAYGYTFGSGTRLTVV.

The rearrangement uses TRBV6-2 or TRBV6-3 and TRBJ2-7, with no clear D. CDR3 size: 15 residues. V was cut by 2 bases and J by 3 bases, with 14 bases left in between. Germline V lookup: CDR1 MNHEY, CDR2 SVGEGT. CDR3 sequence: CASSYPGTGYYEQYF. The DNA for the CDR3 is TGTGCCAGCAGTTACCCCGGTACGGGTTACTACGAGCAGTACTTC.

CDR3 loop: CASRGGYVAEQYF. CDR3 sequence (DNA): TGTGCCAGCAGAGGAGGATACGTGGCCGAGCAGTACTTC. The rearrangement uses TRBV2 and TRBJ2-7; possibly TRBD2 for D (5 bases). In germline, CDR1 is SNHLY, CDR2 FYNNEI. This CDR3 is built from 13 residues. Trimming cost V 6 bases and J 6 bases, with 15 bases left between them.

The chain recombines TRBV19 with TRBJ1-6; D ambiguous. In germline, CDR1 is LNHDA, CDR2 SQIVND (reference sequence). This CDR3 contains 16 residues. The germline V and J ends were trimmed by 1 base and 8 bases, with 15 bases remaining between them. CDR3 sequence (DNA): TGTGCCAGTAGTATAGTTGGAGGGATCGGGGATTCACCCCTCCACTTT. Translated: CASSIVGGIGDSPLHF.

This clone has only one observation. The chain combines TRBV11-2 with TRBJ1-6, with 7 nucleotides matching TRBD1. The CDR3 consists of 16 residues. CDR1 is SGHAT, CDR2 FQNNGV, per germline. The V segment lost 5 bases and the J segment 7 bases; nucleotides outside the gene matches: 11. The CDR3 region is CASSGTSTGLNSPLHF. The CDR3 DNA follows: TGTGCCAGCAGCGGGACCTCGACAGGGTTAAATTCACCCCTCCACTTT.

The chain is built from TRBV4-1 and TRBJ2-1, with TRBD2 matching over 8 bases. The CDR3 spans 16 residues. V lost 0 bases, J lost 8 bases, and 9 bases stayed unmatched. Germline CDR1 and CDR2: MGHRA and YSYEKL. The CDR3 DNA sequence: TGCGCCAGCAGCCAAGATCCAGCGGGGGTGGGCGATGAGCAGTTCTTC. The encoded protein is CASSQDPAGVGDEQFF.

CDR3 DNA sequence: TGTGCCAGCAGTCCTCGGGGCGGGGGGATCACCTACGAGCAGTACTTC. Translating it yields CASSPRGGGITYEQYF. This rearrangement joins TRBV27 to TRBJ2-7; 8 nucleotides match TRBD2. This CDR3 comprises 16 residues. J lost 2 bases, V lost 5 bases, and 11 bases had no gene match. CDR1 and CDR2 (germline): MNHEY, SMNVEV (reference sequence).

The sample holds one count of this clone. This rearrangement joins TRBV19 to TRBJ2-2, with D perhaps matching TRBD1 (5 bases). Germline V gene data show CDR1 as LNHDA and CDR2 as SQIVND (reference sequence). V was pared by 5 bases and J by 6 bases, with 13 bases between. The CDR3 has 14 residues. CDR3 bases: TGTGCCAGTAGTGAGCAGGGTTCCCCCGGGGAGCTGTTTTTT. Residues: CASSEQGSPGELFF.

The chain links TRBV4-1 to TRBJ2-5; tentative D call: TRBD2 (5 bases). The CDR3 has 17 amino acids. The germline gives CDR1 MGHRA, CDR2 YSYEKL. V was cut by 5 bases and J by 2 bases, with 21 bases left in between. CDR3 coding DNA: TGCGCCAGCAGCTCCCCAGCGGTAGACCGGGATCAAGAGACCCAGTACTTC. This encodes CASSSPAVDRDQETQYF.

J is TRBJ1-4 and V is TRBV7-9; possibly TRBD1 for D (5 bases). V lost 5 bases and J 4 bases, leaving 14 bases between the germline ends. Germline V gene data show CDR1 as SEHNR and CDR2 as FQNEAQ (reference sequence). This CDR3 contains 15 residues. The CDR3 spells CASSQTDSVNEKLFF. The CDR3 nucleotides read TGTGCCAGCAGCCAAACCGACAGCGTTAATGAAAAACTGTTTTTT.

This clone was found once. The V call is TRBV10-3, the J call TRBJ2-1, with D maybe TRBD2 (7 bases). CDR3 length: 18 amino acids. V was cut by 3 bases and J by 1 base, with 19 bases left in between. Looked up from germline, CDR1 is ENHRY and CDR2 is SYGVKD. This CDR3 reads CAISDSLGGAGSYNEQFF. The CDR3 coding sequence is TGTGCCATCAGTGACAGTCTGGGGGGGGCCGGATCCTACAATGAGCAGTTCTTC.

The chain combines TRBV10-1 with TRBJ2-7; 9 bases agree with TRBD1. After removal of 4 bases from V and 6 bases from J, the junction contained 7 bases not matched to a gene. This CDR3 is 14 amino acids long. The V gene's germline CDR1 is WNHNN and CDR2 SYGVQD (reference sequence). CDR3 protein: CASSGGTGIREQYF. CDR3 bases: TGCGCCAGCAGTGGGGGGACAGGGATACGCGAGCAGTACTTC.

The CDR3 DNA is TGCGCCAGCAGTCCGACAGTCAATCAGCCCCAGCATTTT. It translates to CASSPTVNQPQHF. The V and J genes are TRBV5-1 and TRBJ1-5; tentative D call: TRBD1 (5 bases). Trimming left V 5 bases short and J 3 bases short, with 9 bases between. Germline V gives CDR1 SGHRS, CDR2 YFSETQ. This CDR3 contains 13 residues. Filled out from reference TRBV5-1 and TRBJ1-5, the complete variable domain reads KAGVTQTPRYLIKTRGQQVTLSCSPISGHRSVSWYQQTPGQGLQFLFEYFSETQRNKGNFPGRFSGRQFSNSRSEMNVSTLELGDSALYLCASSPTVNQPQHFGDGTRLSIL.

This clone was counted once. The V call is TRBV5-1, the J call TRBJ1-1; 8 bases agree with TRBD1. CDR3 length: 14 amino acids. Germline CDR1 and CDR2: SGHRS and YFSETQ. J lost 3 bases, V lost 5 bases, and 6 bases had no gene match. CDR3 region: CASRHGQGHTEAFF. CDR3 DNA: TGCGCCAGCAGACATGGACAGGGCCACACTGAAGCTTTCTTT.

In this sample, this clone turned up once. Compared with germline, one end of the junction differs, possibly owing to a read error. CDR3 in amino acids: CAWSVGDRKRHF. In DNA form, the CDR3 reads TGTGCCTGGAGTGTGGGGGACAGAAAGAGGCATTTT. V and J are TRBV30 and TRBJ2-3; the match to TRBD1 covers 7 bases. The CDR3 spans 12 residues. Germline lookup yields CDR1 GTSNPN and CDR2 SVGIG (reference sequence).

V is TRBV18 and J is TRBJ1-2; TRBD1 matches 8 bases. The junction had 10 bases not matched to a gene; V was cut back by 6 bases and J by 7 bases. CDR3 length: 14 amino acids. The germline V gene encodes CDR1 KGHSH and CDR2 LQKENI. In DNA form, the CDR3 reads TGTGCCAGCTCGCCCGGACAGGGAGAGGGTGGCTACACCTTC. This gives the protein CASSPGQGEGGYTF.

The CDR3 spells CASLGQPTGELFF. The CDR3 DNA follows: TGTGCCAGTCTGGGACAACCCACCGGGGAGCTGTTTTTT. The chain couples TRBV12-3 or TRBV12-4 to TRBJ2-2; possible D gene TRBD1, 6 bases. The CDR3 runs to 13 residues. V was shortened by 9 bases and J by 4 bases, with 12 bases between the two germline ends.

The chain combines TRBV28 with TRBJ2-7; D ambiguous. This CDR3 has 11 amino acids. The germline V and J ends were trimmed by 2 bases and 7 bases, with 6 bases remaining between them. Germline loops: CDR1 MDHEN, CDR2 SYDVKM. The CDR3 loop is CASSLVREQYF. The CDR3 DNA sequence: TGTGCCAGCAGTTTAGTCAGGGAGCAGTACTTC.

Turning to this clone: This specimen includes other DNA sequences encoding the same CDR3. V usage is TRBV12-3 or TRBV12-4 and J usage is TRBJ2-5; tentatively, D is TRBD1 (6 bases). The length of the CDR3 is 13 residues. Deletions cut 3 bases from V and 4 bases from J, with 9 bases between. CDR3 protein: CASSLGALETQYF. The CDR3 nucleotides read TGTGCCAGCAGTTTGGGGGCCCTAGAGACCCAGTACTTC.

The V gene is TRBV5-1, the J gene TRBJ2-3, with 9 bases that match TRBD2. Germline CDR1 is SGHRS and CDR2 is YFSETQ. V lost 4 bases to trimming and J lost 6 bases; unmatched junction nucleotides: 12. CDR3 length: 16 residues. The CDR3 region is CASSPSGTSPRDTQYF. In DNA, the CDR3 is TGCGCCAGCAGCCCATCCGGGACTAGCCCTCGGGATACGCAGTATTTT.

V and J are TRBV19 and TRBJ2-3; no firm D call. In germline, CDR1 is LNHDA, CDR2 SQIVND (reference sequence). V lost 1 base and J 4 bases, leaving 15 bases between the germline ends. This CDR3 region has 16 residues. The CDR3 spells CASSIGELQVADTQYF. The CDR3 DNA follows: TGTGCCAGTAGTATAGGAGAGCTCCAGGTCGCAGATACGCAGTATTTT.

The chain links TRBV5-4 to TRBJ2-2, with 8 bases matching TRBD1. This CDR3 is 15 amino acids long. Looked up from germline, CDR1 is SGHNT and CDR2 is YYREEE (reference sequence). With 2 bases clipped from V and 5 bases from J, the junction kept 5 bases outside the gene matches. CDR3 in DNA: TGTGCCAGCAGCTTTTGGACAGGGACGACCGGGGAGCTGTTTTTT. This sequence encodes CASSFWTGTTGELFF. The variable domain in full, completed from reference TRBV5-4 and TRBJ2-2, reads ETGVTQSPTHLIKTRGQQVTLRCSSQSGHNTVSWYQQALGQGPQFIFQYYREEENGRGNFPPRFSGLQFPNYSSELNVNALELDDSALYLCASSFWTGTTGELFFGEGSRLTVL.

The rearrangement joins TRBV4-1 to TRBJ2-7; 10 positions match TRBD2. The J segment lost 2 bases and the V segment lost 4 bases, leaving 8 bases of the junction unmatched. The CDR3 spans 16 residues. Germline loops: CDR1 MGHRA, CDR2 YSYEKL. The CDR3 DNA follows: TGCGCCAGCAGCCCGGCCGGGACTAGCGCTACCTACGAGCAGTACTTC. Its protein product is CASSPAGTSATYEQYF.

The chain employs TRBV11-3 and TRBJ2-7, with TRBD2 matching 7 bases. The CDR3 extends over 14 amino acids. The germline V gene has CDR1 SGHNT and CDR2 YENEEA. After removal of 3 bases from V and 3 bases from J, the junction contained 5 bases not matched to a gene. CDR3 protein: CASSLGGGIYEQYF. CDR3 coding DNA: TGTGCCAGCAGCTTGGGCGGGGGAATCTACGAGCAGTACTTC.

The chain carries TRBV6-5 and TRBJ2-1; 7 bases are shared with TRBD1. Unmatched junction bases numbered 11, after V lost 6 bases and J lost 6 bases. The germline V gene has CDR1 MNHEY and CDR2 SVGAGI. CDR3 size: 15 residues. The DNA for the CDR3 is TGTGCCAGCAGAGGATCGGGACAGCCAGGCAATGAGCAGTTCTTC. Its translation is CASRGSGQPGNEQFF.

This chain joins TRBV7-2 and TRBJ2-4, with 12 bases aligning to TRBD2. CDR1 SGHTA and CDR2 FQGNSA come from the germline V gene. This CDR3 comprises 16 residues. V was clipped by 5 bases and J by 6 bases; unmatched bases: 8. CDR3 coding DNA: TGTGCCAGCAGCCCGTGGGCTAGCGGGGGGGGAAACATTCAGTACTTC. It translates to CASSPWASGGGNIQYF. Complete variable domain (other parts from reference TRBV7-2 and TRBJ2-4): GAGVSQSPSNKVTEKGKDVELRCDPISGHTALYWYRQSLGQGLEFLIYFQGNSAPDKSGLPSDRFSAERTGGSVSTLTIQRTQQEDSAVYLCASSPWASGGGNIQYFGAGTRLSVL.

This chain links TRBV6-5 with TRBJ1-2; D possibly corresponds to TRBD1 (5 bases). The germline V gene encodes CDR1 MNHEY and CDR2 SVGAGI. CDR3 size: 13 residues. Trimming took 2 bases from V and 8 from J, leaving 12 bases between them. The CDR3 DNA is TGTGCCAGCAGTTACCAAGGGGCTCAAGGCTACACCTTC. This translates into CASSYQGAQGYTF.